Given below is one T cell receptor beta chain in context. Its specificity is not known. The data stem from a study of CD8 T cells in ankylosing spondylitis. Points from the study as a whole: The study looked at matched synovial fluid samples from ankylosing spondylitis patients. Disease-linked clones were reported to be significantly enriched there. Blood from ankylosing spondylitis patients appeared to carry a characteristic roughly eight-variant TCR beta motif.

For TCR beta, libraries came from quantitative 5'-RACE with molecular barcodes. From the 5' RACE reads, TCRdb called clonotypes with MiXCR, one entry per CDR3 protein. Altogether 210,000 or so distinct CDR3 sequences are present, 8% to 10% being singletons, with the ten largest covering around 4.8%. Germline loops: CDR1 GTSNPN, CDR2 SVGIG (reference sequence). V lost 0 bases and J 2 bases, leaving 9 bases between the germline ends. The CDR3 contains 14 residues. Sequenced sample: blood, either unsorted or a sorted T cell fraction (not recorded which). The source of this sequence is a female donor with ankylosing spondylitis or in good health (not recorded which). J is TRBJ2-3 and V is TRBV30, with TRBD2 as a possible D gene (6 bases). The CDR3: CAWSVGTYTDTQYF. The DNA of the CDR3 is TGTGCCTGGAGTGTCGGGACTTACACAGATACGCAGTATTTT.